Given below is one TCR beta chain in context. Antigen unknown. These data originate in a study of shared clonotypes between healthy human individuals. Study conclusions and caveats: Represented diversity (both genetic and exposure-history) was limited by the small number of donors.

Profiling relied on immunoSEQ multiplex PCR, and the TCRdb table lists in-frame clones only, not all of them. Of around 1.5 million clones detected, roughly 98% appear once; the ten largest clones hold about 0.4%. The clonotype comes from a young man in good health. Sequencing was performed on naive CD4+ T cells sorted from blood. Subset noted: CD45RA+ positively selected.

CDR3 DNA sequence: TGTGCCAGCAGTGATTGGTACAGATCCAATGGCTACACCTTC. This sequence encodes CASSDWYRSNGYTF. The gene calls are TRBV6-1 and TRBJ1-2; D is ambiguous. The V end was cut by 3 bases, the J end by 6 bases, with 14 bases between. CDR3 length equals 14 residues. Germline-derived CDR1 and CDR2 are MNHNS and SASEGT.